Below, 22 T cell receptor beta chains from the same sample are listed, as sequenced in a study of CD8+ T cells in alopecia areata. The sequencing template was cDNA reverse transcribed from extracted RNA. Only in-frame clones appear in the TCRdb table, and some are missing; sequencing was by immunoSEQ multiplex PCR. The data contain around 60,000 clones, 44% of them singletons. The sample was NKG2D-low CD8+ T cells sorted from blood. The receptor source for this set is a human donor with alopecia areata.

The chain links TRBV4-2 to TRBJ2-7; no clear D gene. Germline values: CDR1 LGHNA, CDR2 YNFKEQ. The CDR3 is made up of 13 amino acids. V was trimmed by 4 bases and J by 1 base, leaving 8 bases between them. This chain's CDR3 is CASSPGPSYEQYF. In nucleotides, the CDR3 is TGTGCCAGCAGCCCCGGGCCATCCTACGAGCAGTACTTC.

The chain is built from TRBV7-6 and TRBJ2-7, with 9 bases aligning to TRBD1. In germline, CDR1 is SGHVS, CDR2 FNYEAQ. The CDR3 runs to 14 residues. The J segment lost 7 bases and the V segment lost 3 bases, leaving 7 bases of the junction unmatched. Written as DNA, the CDR3 is TGTGCCAGCAGCTTCTCCGGACAGGGGCAAGAGCAGTACTTC. Translation: CASSFSGQGQEQYF.

This clone has only a few counts. Other DNA sequences of this sample code for an identical CDR3. The chain links TRBV29-1 to TRBJ2-7; either TRBD1 or TRBD2 may supply D (5 bases each). Germline V lookup: CDR1 SQVTM, CDR2 ANQGSEA. V was cut by 2 bases and J by 2 bases, with 10 bases left in between. The CDR3 has 13 amino acids. The CDR3 here is CSVERDRPYEQYF. The CDR3 DNA follows: TGCAGCGTTGAAAGGGACCGTCCCTACGAGCAGTACTTC.

This clone was counted a few times. The V gene is TRBV6-4, the J gene TRBJ2-6; no clear D. The V gene lost 2 bases and the J gene lost 0 bases, with 2 bases spanning the gap. This CDR3 is built from 14 residues. Germline V gives CDR1 MRHNA, CDR2 SNTAGT. CDR3 nucleotides: TGTGCCAGCAGTGACAACTCTGGGGCCAACGTCCTGACTTTC. Encoded protein: CASSDNSGANVLTF.

This clone was seen more than once but under ten times. The chain joins TRBV27 to TRBJ1-5; D gene unclear. Germline CDR1 MNHEY, CDR2 SMNVEV (reference sequence). The CDR3 consists of 12 residues. V was trimmed by 3 bases and J by 4 bases, leaving 4 bases between them. DNA for the CDR3: TGTGCCAGCAGTTTCAGAAATCAGCCCCAGCATTTT. Its translation: CASSFRNQPQHF.

This clone was detected only once. V usage is TRBV4-3 and J usage is TRBJ2-1; the match to TRBD2 covers 9 bases. With V trimmed by 1 base and J by 6 bases, 4 bases remained unmatched. CDR3 length equals 15 residues. The V gene's germline CDR1 is LGHNA and CDR2 YSLEER. CDR3 in DNA: TGCGCCAGCAGCCAAGGCTTAGCGGGGGTCAATGAGCAGTTCTTC. Translation: CASSQGLAGVNEQFF.

The V gene is TRBV4-1, the J gene TRBJ2-3, with D perhaps TRBD1 (6 bases). The CDR3 totals 15 residues. Germline CDR1 reads MGHRA; CDR2 reads YSYEKL. The V gene lost 1 base and the J gene lost 2 bases, with 10 bases spanning the gap. The CDR3 loop reads CASSQGGPSTDTQYF. Here the CDR3 DNA reads TGCGCCAGCAGCCAAGGGGGGCCGTCCACAGATACGCAGTATTTT.

V usage is TRBV7-9 and J usage is TRBJ2-1; D gene uncertain. CDR1 SEHNR and CDR2 FQNEAQ come from the germline V gene (reference sequence). V shed 2 bases and J shed 10 bases, with 3 bases lying between them. The length of the CDR3 is 10 residues. The CDR3 spells CASSLIEQFF. Here the CDR3 DNA reads TGTGCCAGCAGCTTAATCGAGCAGTTCTTC.

This clone appeared a few times. Other DNA sequences in this sample translate to the same CDR3. The rearrangement uses TRBV29-1 and TRBJ2-7; the match to TRBD1 covers 7 bases. Germline V gene data show CDR1 as SQVTM and CDR2 as ANQGSEA. V dropped 6 bases and J dropped 5; count of bases not matched to a gene: 4. CDR3 size: 11 residues. In DNA form, the CDR3 reads TGCAGCGTAGTACAGGGGCACGAGCAGTACTTC. Its protein is CSVVQGHEQYF.

This clone was observed a handful of times. This rearrangement joins TRBV27 to TRBJ2-1; 8 bases match TRBD2. The CDR3 is 17 residues long. From germline, CDR1 is MNHEY and CDR2 SMNVEV (reference sequence). J was trimmed by 2 bases and V by 5 bases; bases with no gene match: 11. The CDR3 loop reads CASSHRVAGSAYNEQFF. In nucleotides, the CDR3 is TGTGCCAGCAGTCATCGGGTAGCGGGGTCAGCCTACAATGAGCAGTTCTTC.

V is TRBV7-9 and J is TRBJ1-1; TRBD1 is a possible D gene (5 bases). This CDR3 is 13 amino acids long. The germline V gene encodes CDR1 SEHNR and CDR2 FQNEAQ (reference sequence). Trimming took 11 bases from V and 4 from J, leaving 17 bases between them. Here the CDR3 reads CACGTGRFTEAFF. In DNA, the CDR3 is TGTGCCTGCGGTACAGGCCGATTCACTGAAGCTTTCTTT.

A few counts support this clone. This rearrangement joins TRBV9 to TRBJ1-4, with TRBD1 matching over 7 bases. Germline-derived CDR1 and CDR2 are SGDLS and YYNGEE. CDR3 length: 17 residues. The J segment lost 8 bases and the V segment lost 0 bases, leaving 13 bases of the junction unmatched. The CDR3 reads CASSVGIGGELLEKLFF. The CDR3 bases are TGTGCCAGCAGCGTAGGAATAGGGGGCGAGCTACTCGAAAAACTGTTTTTT.

The chain carries TRBV4-1 and TRBJ2-3; D remains ambiguous. Germline V lookup: CDR1 MGHRA, CDR2 YSYEKL. V shed 4 bases and J shed 2 bases, with 13 bases lying between them. The CDR3 extends over 15 amino acids. Written as DNA, the CDR3 is TGCGCCAGCAGCCCGAATCGAGGATTCACAGATACGCAGTATTTT. The encoded protein is CASSPNRGFTDTQYF.

A few counts support this clone. The V and J genes are TRBV28 and TRBJ2-7, with TRBD2 matching over 9 bases. After removal of 5 bases from V and 3 bases from J, the junction contained 8 bases not matched to a gene. CDR1 MDHEN and CDR2 SYDVKM come from the germline V gene. The length of the CDR3 is 15 residues. CDR3 region: CASSPTGLAGYEQYF. DNA for the CDR3: TGTGCCAGCAGTCCTACGGGACTAGCAGGCTACGAGCAGTACTTC.

The V gene is TRBV7-9, the J gene TRBJ2-3, with 13 bases that match TRBD2. The CDR3 has 16 residues. The V gene's germline CDR1 is SEHNR and CDR2 FQNEAQ (reference sequence). With 2 bases clipped from V and 4 bases from J, the junction kept 3 bases outside the gene matches. The CDR3 loop reads CASSLRTSGGSDTQYF. The CDR3 DNA is TGTGCCAGCAGCTTACGGACTAGCGGGGGCTCAGATACGCAGTATTTT.

This clone was seen a few times. This chain connects TRBV19 to TRBJ2-3, with 8 positions matching TRBD2. The CDR3 has 16 amino acids. CDR1 and CDR2 (germline): LNHDA, SQIVND (reference sequence). V gave up 1 base and J gave up 2 bases; unmatched junction bases: 5. The CDR3 DNA reads TGTGCCAGTAGTATAGGAGTAGCGGGGTACACAGATACGCAGTATTTT. It is translated as CASSIGVAGYTDTQYF.

CDR3 coding DNA: TGTGCCAGCAGCTTGGTTGGGAGGCAGCCGTTCTGGTACTTC. Its translation: CASSLVGRQPFWYF. The chain is built from TRBV5-6 and TRBJ2-7, with TRBD2 as a possible D gene (6 bases). Trimming pared 0 bases from V and 12 bases from J, leaving 19 bases between. The germline CDR1 and CDR2 sequences are SGHDT and YYEEEE. CDR3 length equals 14 residues.

The chain uses TRBV4-2 and TRBJ2-7; tentatively, D is TRBD1 (6 bases). V lost 3 bases, J lost 3 bases, and 15 bases lay in between. From germline, CDR1 is LGHNA and CDR2 YNFKEQ. There are 15 residues in the CDR3. DNA for the CDR3: TGTGCCAGCAGCCACGAACAGGGTGGGTTCTACGAGCAGTACTTC. Protein: CASSHEQGGFYEQYF.

The rearrangement uses TRBV4-1 and TRBJ2-7, with 8 bases matching TRBD1. V lost 1 base, J lost 1 base, and 3 bases stayed unmatched. Germline CDR1 reads MGHRA; CDR2 reads YSYEKL. The CDR3 covers 15 residues. In DNA form, the CDR3 reads TGCGCCAGCAGCCAAGCCCGACAGGGGTCCTACGAGCAGTACTTC. The encoded protein is CASSQARQGSYEQYF.

This clone was observed a few times. The rearrangement uses TRBV7-9 and TRBJ1-1; D unclear. This CDR3 contains 16 residues. Germline-derived CDR1 and CDR2 are SEHNR and FQNEAQ (reference sequence). The V end lost 1 base, the J end lost 1 base, and 13 bases lay between the germline ends. CDR3: CASSLDPVGPNTEAFF. CDR3 in DNA: TGTGCCAGCAGCTTAGATCCGGTCGGTCCGAACACTGAAGCTTTCTTT.

Only a few counts were recorded for this clone. The J gene is TRBJ2-1, the V gene TRBV29-1; no definite D call. Trimming removed 5 bases from V and 9 bases from J, with 17 bases in between. The V gene's germline CDR1 is SQVTM and CDR2 ANQGSEA. The CDR3 is 13 amino acids. The CDR3 DNA reads TGCAGCGTTTTAGAGCGCCATACCGGTGAGCAGTTCTTC. It translates to CSVLERHTGEQFF.

This clone was found a few times. V is TRBV29-1 and J is TRBJ2-7; 7 bases match TRBD1. CDR3 size: 12 residues. In germline, CDR1 is SQVTM, CDR2 ANQGSEA. Trimming at V came to 5 bases and at J to 5 bases, leaving 6 bases not matched to a gene. This CDR3 is CSVTGTANEQYF. CDR3 DNA: TGCAGCGTTACCGGGACAGCGAACGAGCAGTACTTC.